This paragraph reports one T cell receptor beta chain. Antigen specificity is unknown. At one end the junction does not follow the germline gene, possibly because of a read error. These data belong to a study of shared clonotypes between healthy human individuals. The study's findings and limits: Generation probability values for non-shared clonotypes were lower than those for clonotypes shared by all four donors. Even with large depth, rarefaction showed that sorted-subset sequencing was incomplete.

Here immunoSEQ multiplex PCR was the method, and the copy in TCRdb shows in-frame clones only, minus some. The table includes around 320,000 clones, 80% to 90% detected once. There are 14 residues in the CDR3. Germline V gene data show CDR1 as MNHNY and CDR2 as SVGAGI (reference sequence). This sequence was found in a man aged 18 to 35 in good health. The chain employs TRBV6-6 and TRBJ2-5; 10 positions match TRBD1. The sequencing sample was made of memory CD8+ T cells sorted from blood. Stated subset: CD45RO+ cells pooled with CCR7-negative TemRA cells. The CDR3 bases are TGTGCCACCAGTAGGACAGGGGGATGGGAGACCCAGTACTTC. As protein: CATSRTGGWETQYF.